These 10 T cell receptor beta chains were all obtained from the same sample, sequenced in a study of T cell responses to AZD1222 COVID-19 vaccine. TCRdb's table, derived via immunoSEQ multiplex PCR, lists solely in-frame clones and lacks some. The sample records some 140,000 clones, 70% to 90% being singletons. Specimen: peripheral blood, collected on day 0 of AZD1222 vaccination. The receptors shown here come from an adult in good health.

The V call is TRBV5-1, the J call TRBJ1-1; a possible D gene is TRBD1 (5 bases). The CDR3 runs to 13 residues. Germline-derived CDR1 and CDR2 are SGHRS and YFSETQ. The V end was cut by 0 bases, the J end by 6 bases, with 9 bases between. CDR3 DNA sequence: TGCGCCAGCAGCTTGGCCAGGGCGGCTGAAGCTTTCTTT. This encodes CASSLARAAEAFF.

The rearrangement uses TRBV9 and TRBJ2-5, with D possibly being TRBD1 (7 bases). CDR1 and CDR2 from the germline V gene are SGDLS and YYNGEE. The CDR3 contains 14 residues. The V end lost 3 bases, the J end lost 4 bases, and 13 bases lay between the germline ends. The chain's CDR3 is CASSETGRRETQYF. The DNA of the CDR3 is TGTGCCAGCAGCGAGACAGGGAGGCGAGAGACCCAGTACTTC.

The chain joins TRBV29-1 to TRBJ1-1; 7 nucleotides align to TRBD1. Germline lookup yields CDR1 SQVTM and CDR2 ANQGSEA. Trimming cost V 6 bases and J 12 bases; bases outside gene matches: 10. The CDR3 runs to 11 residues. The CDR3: CSVADRVSSFF. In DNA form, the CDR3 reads TGCAGCGTGGCCGACAGGGTTTCGTCTTTCTTT.

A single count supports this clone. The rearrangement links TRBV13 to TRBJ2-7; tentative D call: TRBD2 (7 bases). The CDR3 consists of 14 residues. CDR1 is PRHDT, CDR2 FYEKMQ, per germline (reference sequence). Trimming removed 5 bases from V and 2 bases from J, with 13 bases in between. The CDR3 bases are TGTGCCAGCAGCGGGAGGGACATCGCCTACGAGCAGTACTTC. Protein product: CASSGRDIAYEQYF.

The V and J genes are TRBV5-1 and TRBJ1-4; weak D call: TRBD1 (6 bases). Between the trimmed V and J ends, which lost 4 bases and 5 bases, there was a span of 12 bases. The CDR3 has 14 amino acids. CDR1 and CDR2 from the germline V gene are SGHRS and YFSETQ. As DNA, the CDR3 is TGCGCCAGCAGCAGATACAGGGAGAATGAAAAACTGTTTTTT. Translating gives CASSRYRENEKLFF. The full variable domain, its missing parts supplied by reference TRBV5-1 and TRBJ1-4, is KAGVTQTPRYLIKTRGQQVTLSCSPISGHRSVSWYQQTPGQGLQFLFEYFSETQRNKGNFPGRFSGRQFSNSRSEMNVSTLELGDSALYLCASSRYRENEKLFFGSGTQLSVL.

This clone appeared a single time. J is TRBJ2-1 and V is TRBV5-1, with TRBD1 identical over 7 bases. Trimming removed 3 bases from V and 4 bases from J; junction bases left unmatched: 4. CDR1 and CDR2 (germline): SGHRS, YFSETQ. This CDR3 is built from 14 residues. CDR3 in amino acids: CASSSSTGYNEQFF. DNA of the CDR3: TGCGCCAGCAGCTCGTCGACAGGGTACAATGAGCAGTTCTTC.

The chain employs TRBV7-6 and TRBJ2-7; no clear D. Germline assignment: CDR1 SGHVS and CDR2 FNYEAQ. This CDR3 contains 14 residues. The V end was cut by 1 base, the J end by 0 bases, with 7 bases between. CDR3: CASSLVGFSYEQYF. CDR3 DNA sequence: TGTGCCAGCAGCTTAGTAGGCTTCTCCTACGAGCAGTACTTC. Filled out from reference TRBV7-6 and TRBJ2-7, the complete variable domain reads GAGVSQSPRYKVTKRGQDVALRCDPISGHVSLYWYRQALGQGPEFLTYFNYEAQQDKSGLPNDRFSAERPEGSISTLTIQRTEQRDSAMYRCASSLVGFSYEQYFGPGTRLTVT.

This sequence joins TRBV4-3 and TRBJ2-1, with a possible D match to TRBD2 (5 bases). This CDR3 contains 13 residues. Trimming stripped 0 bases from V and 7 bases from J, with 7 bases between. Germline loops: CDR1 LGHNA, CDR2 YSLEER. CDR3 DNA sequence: TGCGCCAGCAGCCAAGAGGCGGGTAATGAGCAGTTCTTC. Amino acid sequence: CASSQEAGNEQFF.

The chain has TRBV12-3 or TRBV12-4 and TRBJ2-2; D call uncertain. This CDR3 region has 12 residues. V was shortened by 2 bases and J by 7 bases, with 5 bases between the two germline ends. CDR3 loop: CASSLLIGELFF. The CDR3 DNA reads TGTGCCAGCAGTTTACTCATCGGGGAGCTGTTTTTT.

The CDR3 spells CASSPRDFPETQYF. The CDR3 DNA follows: TGTGCCAGCAGCCCCCGGGACTTTCCGGAGACCCAGTACTTC. The gene calls are TRBV9 and TRBJ2-5; possible D gene TRBD2, 6 bases. Germline CDR1 and CDR2: SGDLS and YYNGEE. The germline V and J ends were trimmed by 4 bases and 5 bases, with 15 bases remaining between them. The CDR3 consists of 14 residues.